This T cell receptor beta chain emerged from a study of cytomegalovirus exposure and HLA in healthy donors. Study-wide results and limits: The productive fraction for most TCR beta V segments was about 87% or about 30% in an earlier analysis. The study dropped some indistinguishable V segments, TRBV6-2 and TRBV6-3 among them. Reported results showed that the classifier diagnosed cytomegalovirus status with high specificity and sensitivity.

PCR amplification relied on 60 Vbeta primers (plus 13 Jbeta primers). Per the original data handling: An analysis performed later counted roughly 79 million unique TCR beta chains (roughly 10 million of them shared). Measured with immunoSEQ multiplex PCR; TCRdb has only the in-frame clones, and not every one. That table supplies the V and J calls and clone size; D and trimming were determined from the DNA. Of 150,000 to 200,000 clones in the sample, 80% to 85% were seen once. A word on this clone: Antigen: not known.

The CDR3 sequence is 14 residues long. Per the germline V gene, CDR1 is SGHNT and CDR2 is YYREEE (reference sequence). Trimming took 4 bases from V and 7 from J; bases not matched to a gene: 10. This clonotype originated in a boy aged 2-9 years in good health and CMV-seronegative. The rearrangement uses TRBV5-4 and TRBJ2-5, with 7 bases that match TRBD1. Sequencing was performed on PBMCs. CDR3 loop: CASSPPGGSGTQYF. The DNA for the CDR3 is TGTGCCAGCAGCCCCCCAGGGGGAAGTGGGACCCAGTACTTC. The full variable domain, rest sourced from reference TRBV5-4 and TRBJ2-5, is ETGVTQSPTHLIKTRGQQVTLRCSSQSGHNTVSWYQQALGQGPQFIFQYYREEENGRGNFPPRFSGLQFPNYSSELNVNALELDDSALYLCASSPPGGSGTQYFGPGTRLLVL.